This entry lists 12 T cell receptor beta chains sequenced from one sample in a study of tumor and adjacent non-tumor tissue in lung cancer. This sample's RNA came from whole unsorted tissue. TCRbeta libraries were built with three rounds of nested PCR, modified from ARM-PCR. TCRdb analysed the multiplex PCR reads with MiXCR anew, one entry per CDR3 protein. The sample lists about 200,000 distinct CDR3 sequences; around 71% were seen once. The source material was lung tumor tissue. The source is a man in his sixties with non-small cell lung cancer.

In the case of this clonotype: A junction boundary mismatches the germline segment, possibly from a read error. The chain combines TRBV10-2 with TRBJ1-4; D unresolved. Germline CDR1 and CDR2: WSHSY and SAAADI. CDR3 size: 13 residues. This chain's CDR3 is CASGPGNNEKPFF. Written as DNA, the CDR3 is TGCGCCAGCGGCCCCGGGAATAATGAAAAACCGTTTTTT.

V and J are TRBV30 and TRBJ2-3, with a possible D match to TRBD1 (6 bases). Germline V CDR1 and CDR2: GTSNPN, SVGIG (reference sequence). With 2 bases removed from V and 13 bases from J, the gap between germline ends came to 16 bases. The CDR3 extends over 12 amino acids. The DNA of the CDR3 is TGTGCCTGGAGTTCTGGACAGTGGACGAAGTATTTT. Translation: CAWSSGQWTKYF.

As DNA, the CDR3 is TGCAGTGCCGGCGGACTAATCCAGGAGACCCAGTACTTC. Residues: CSAGGLIQETQYF. The chain combines TRBV20-1 with TRBJ2-5, with D perhaps matching TRBD2 (6 bases). V was clipped by 6 bases and J by 5 bases, with 16 bases between them. Looked up from germline, CDR1 is DFQATT and CDR2 is SNEGSKA (reference sequence). The CDR3 has 13 residues.

Concerning this clonotype: With a much larger clone just one base away, this may be a read error. The chain couples TRBV6-2 or TRBV6-3 to TRBJ2-1, with 7 bases fitting TRBD1. V lost 7 bases and J lost 3; bases outside the gene matches: 9. CDR1 MNHEY and CDR2 SVGEGT come from the germline V gene. CDR3 size: 15 residues. CDR3 DNA: TGTGCCAGCAAAAAACCGGGACAGTTCTACAATGAGCAGTTCTTC. This translates into CASKKPGQFYNEQFF.

The chain joins TRBV4-2 to TRBJ2-3; D not resolved. The germline CDR1 and CDR2 sequences are LGHNA and YNFKEQ. V lost 10 bases, J lost 2 bases, and 25 bases lay in between. The CDR3 is 17 residues long. The CDR3 sequence: CATNQDSRDWATDTQYF. The CDR3 DNA sequence: TGTGCCACCAACCAAGATTCACGTGATTGGGCCACAGATACGCAGTATTTT.

This clonotype was counted at least ten times. The chain carries TRBV12-3 or TRBV12-4 and TRBJ2-3; D might be TRBD1 or TRBD2, each matching 5 bases. The V end was cut by 6 bases, the J end by 2 bases, with 15 bases between. The CDR3 is 15 amino acids. CDR3 nucleotides: TGTGCCAGCAGCGAGGGGATAGGAGCCACAGATACGCAGTATTTT. This translates into CASSEGIGATDTQYF.

Details on this clonotype: Germline is not matched at one junction end, which may reflect a read error. V usage is TRBV29-1 and J usage is TRBJ1-1; tentatively, D is TRBD1 (6 bases). Germline V gene data show CDR1 as SQVTM and CDR2 as ANQGSEA. This CDR3 has 12 residues. CDR3 in DNA: TGCAACATTGGACAGAAGGAAGCTGAAGCTCTCTTT. This translates into CNIGQKEAEALF.

A remark on this clonotype: At one end the junction does not follow the germline gene, possibly because of a read error. The rearrangement uses TRBV20-1 and TRBJ1-5, with 9 bases lining up with TRBD1. The CDR3 consists of 15 residues. Germline loops: CDR1 DFQATT, CDR2 SNEGSKA (reference sequence). The CDR3 region has the DNA TGCACTGCTAGAGAACACAGGGGGCTGGGTCAGCCCAAGCATTTT. Its translation: CTAREHRGLGQPKHF.

As for this clonotype: This may be a read error, as it is one base from a much larger clone. J is TRBJ2-4 and V is TRBV5-1; 11 nucleotides line up with TRBD1. Germline V gives CDR1 SGHRS, CDR2 YFSETQ. The CDR3 sequence is 14 residues long. CDR3 sequence: CASNSGTGGDILYF. The CDR3 DNA is TGCGCCAGCAACTCCGGGACAGGGGGGGACATTCTGTACTTC.

As for this clonotype: The conserved final phenylalanine or tryptophan is absent from the CDR3, which likely points to a read error. The chain combines TRBV5-4 with TRBJ2-2, with 14 nucleotides matching TRBD2. The germline CDR1 and CDR2 sequences are SGHNT and YYREEE (reference sequence). The CDR3 is 17 residues long. J lost 1 base, V lost 5 bases, and 4 bases had no gene match. The DNA for the CDR3 is TGTGCCAGCAGGCCTGGACTAGCGGGGGGGAACACCGGGGAGCTGTTTTCT. Amino acids: CASRPGLAGGNTGELFS.

Regarding this clonotype: The junction differs from germline at one of its ends, possibly a read error. This chain connects TRBV20-1 to TRBJ1-2, with 7 bases that match TRBD1. In germline, CDR1 is DFQATT, CDR2 SNEGSKA (reference sequence). The CDR3 sequence is 13 residues long. The DNA for the CDR3 is TGTAGTGCTGTGTCCAGGGGGTCGAATGGCTACACCTTC. It translates to CSAVSRGSNGYTF.

This chain links TRBV7-2 with TRBJ2-1; D gene unclear. V lost 1 base to trimming and J lost 9 bases, with 10 bases between them. The CDR3 length is 13 residues. Germline lookup yields CDR1 SGHTA and CDR2 FQGNSA. CDR3 protein: CASSLVSGTEQFF. The CDR3 DNA reads as TGTGCCAGCAGCTTAGTATCGGGCACTGAGCAGTTCTTC.